Listed below are T cell receptor beta chains from one sample, sequenced in a study of shared clonotypes between healthy human individuals. Method: immunoSEQ multiplex PCR; TCRdb's copy keeps in-frame clones and lacks some. The sample has about 2.2 million clones, 80% to 95% seen once; the top ten hold more than 1.5%. The sequencing sample was made of naive CD8+ T cells from PBMCs. All receptors derive from a man between 18 and 35 years old in good health. Some clones in this sample may be carry-over from other donors' samples. Each CDR3 is given with its conserved first and last residue. A D gene is named only where the DNA matches it firmly. Part of the rows lack a size; the others show once, few, many or a class for expanded clones.

>14|TRBV2|.|.|TRBJ2-4
CASITKGTGNIQYF
TGTGCCAGCATCACTAAGGGGACGGGGAACATTCAGTACTTC
>14|TRBV27|.|.|TRBJ1-1
CASSSRQMNTEAFF
TGTGCCAGCAGTAGTCGGCAGATGAACACTGAAGCTTTCTTT
>15|TRBV11-2|.|TRBD1|TRBJ1-2
CASSSRDRANYGYTF
TGTGCCAGCAGCTCGCGGGACAGGGCAAACTATGGCTACACCTTC
>13|TRBV2|few|TRBD1|TRBJ1-4
CASRNRGTEKLFF
TGTGCCAGCAGAAACAGGGGAACTGAAAAACTGTTTTTT
>17|TRBV11-2|.|TRBD1|TRBJ2-1
CASSLGDRPSSYNEQFF
TGTGCCAGCAGCCTAGGGGACAGGCCTTCCTCCTACAATGAGCAGTTCTTC
>14|TRBV28|once|TRBD2|TRBJ2-7
CASSPQREIHEQYF
TGTGCCAGCTCCCCCCAGCGGGAGATCCACGAGCAGTACTTC
>13|TRBV19|once|.|TRBJ2-3
CASSSGSGDTQYF
TGTGCCAGTAGTTCCGGGAGTGGAGATACGCAGTATTTT
>17|TRBV28|.|.|TRBJ2-6
CASSLLAIPPGANVLTF
TGTGCCAGCAGTTTATTGGCGATTCCGCCTGGGGCCAACGTCCTGACTTTC
>15|TRBV27|.|TRBD2|TRBJ2-1
CASSFRREGYDEQFF
TGTGCCAGCAGTTTCCGGCGGGAGGGGTATGATGAGCAGTTCTTC
>15|TRBV28|.|TRBD1|TRBJ2-7
CASSLDRVFPYEQYF
TGTGCCAGCAGTTTAGACAGGGTGTTCCCCTACGAGCAGTACTTC
>16|TRBV27|.|TRBD1|TRBJ2-2
CASSSPGQGLIGELFF
TGTGCCAGCAGCAGTCCGGGACAGGGTTTGATCGGGGAGCTGTTTTTT
>16|TRBV4-1|.|.|TRBJ2-1
CASSQPPGLRGNEQFF
TGCGCCAGCAGCCAACCCCCGGGACTTCGAGGGAATGAGCAGTTCTTC
>15|TRBV9|.|.|TRBJ1-3
CASSLGGGRGNTIYF
TGTGCCAGCAGCCTCGGAGGAGGGAGAGGAAACACCATATATTTT
>16|TRBV7-9|.|TRBD2|TRBJ2-7
CASSGWTSGSSYEQYF
TGTGCCAGCAGCGGATGGACTAGCGGGAGCTCCTACGAGCAGTACTTC
>15|TRBV7-6|.|.|TRBJ2-7
CASSPMGWGSYEQYF
TGTGCCAGCAGCCCGATGGGGTGGGGGTCCTACGAGCAGTACTTC
>14|TRBV4-2|once|.|TRBJ1-1
CASSYTGAATEAFF
TGTGCCAGCAGCTATACCGGGGCTGCCACTGAAGCTTTCTTT
>13|TRBV13|.|.|TRBJ1-4
CASSEGDNEKLFF
TGTGCCAGCAGCGAGGGTGATAATGAAAAACTGTTTTTT
>16|TRBV23-1|.|TRBD1|TRBJ2-2
CASSHGTGGNTGELFF
TGCGCCAGCAGTCACGGGACAGGGGGCAACACCGGGGAGCTGTTTTTT
>14|TRBV5-1|.|.|TRBJ2-2
CASSLGVNTGELFF
TGCGCCAGCAGCTTGGGGGTTAACACCGGGGAGCTGTTTTTT
>15|TRBV30|.|TRBD1|TRBJ1-2
CAWSVANRGLDGYTF
TGTGCCTGGAGTGTGGCTAATAGGGGGCTGGATGGCTACACCTTC
>16|TRBV28|.|.|TRBJ1-4
CASSFFPPRRNEKLFF
TGTGCCAGCAGTTTTTTCCCCCCACGTCGTAATGAAAAACTGTTTTTT
>19|TRBV7-2|.|TRBD1|TRBJ2-7
CASSLVVLQGTGRSYEQYF
TGTGCCAGCAGCTTAGTTGTGTTGCAGGGGACAGGTAGGTCCTACGAGCAGTACTTC
>16|TRBV27|.|TRBD1|TRBJ2-1
CASSLRDRGYYNEQFF
TGTGCCAGCAGTTTGCGGGACAGGGGTTACTACAATGAGCAGTTCTTC
>15|TRBV15|.|TRBD1|TRBJ2-7
CATSNRTGGAYEQYF
TGTGCCACCAGCAACAGGACAGGGGGGGCCTACGAGCAGTACTTC
>15|TRBV28|once|.|TRBJ1-5
CASSPRAISNQPQHF
TGTGCCAGCAGTCCCCGGGCGATTAGCAATCAGCCCCAGCATTTT
>13|TRBV4-3|.|.|TRBJ2-2
CASSQTVTGELFF
TGCGCCAGCAGCCAGACGGTCACCGGGGAGCTGTTTTTT
>14|TRBV27|.|.|TRBJ2-7
CASSPGQSAYEQYF
TGTGCCAGCAGTCCAGGACAGAGTGCCTACGAGCAGTACTTC
>14|TRBV19|once|TRBD1|TRBJ1-5
CASSTGTGYQPQHF
TGTGCCAGTAGTACAGGGACAGGGTATCAGCCCCAGCATTTT
>16|TRBV4-2|.|.|TRBJ1-5
CASSQWYGFSNQPQHF
TGTGCCAGCAGCCAATGGTACGGGTTCAGCAATCAGCCCCAGCATTTT
>14|TRBV30|.|.|TRBJ2-1
CAWRAPFEVPEQFF
TGTGCCTGGAGGGCTCCGTTTGAAGTCCCTGAGCAGTTCTTC
>15|TRBV14|.|.|TRBJ1-4
CASSLTRQFNEKLFF
TGTGCCAGCAGCTTAACGCGTCAGTTCAATGAAAAACTGTTTTTT
>14|TRBV4-3|.|.|TRBJ2-1
CASSQDLGGVEQFF
TGCGCCAGCAGCCAAGACCTGGGGGGCGTGGAGCAGTTCTTC
>15|TRBV4-1|.|.|TRBJ2-7
CASSQGGLSSYEQYF
TGCGCCAGCAGCCAAGGGGGGCTTTCGTCCTACGAGCAGTACTTC
>14|TRBV7-9|.|TRBD2|TRBJ2-3
CASSLGLSTDTQYF
TGTGCCAGCAGCTTGGGACTAAGCACAGATACGCAGTATTTT
>14|TRBV27|.|.|TRBJ2-7
CASSISTGSYEQYF
TGTGCCAGCAGTATATCGACTGGATCCTACGAGCAGTACTTC
>16|TRBV28|.|.|TRBJ1-1
CASSLGRGVMNTEAFF
TGTGCCAGCAGTTTAGGCCGGGGGGTGATGAACACTGAAGCTTTCTTT
>16|TRBV15|.|.|TRBJ1-4
CATSSPRTEGGEKLFF
TGTGCCACCAGCAGCCCCCGGACAGAGGGAGGTGAAAAACTGTTTTTT
>17|TRBV11-2|.|.|TRBJ2-5
CASSLGVAYKNQETQYF
TGTGCCAGCAGCTTAGGGGTAGCGTATAAGAACCAAGAGACCCAGTACTTC
>14|TRBV28|few|TRBD1|TRBJ2-7
CASSPGTGGYEQYF
TGTGCCAGCAGCCCCGGGACAGGGGGCTACGAGCAGTACTTC
>14|TRBV9|few|TRBD1|TRBJ1-1
CASSETGKWTEAFF
TGTGCCAGCAGCGAGACAGGGAAATGGACTGAAGCTTTCTTT
>14|TRBV9|.|.|TRBJ2-5
CASSVSGGQETQYF
TGTGCCAGCAGCGTATCGGGCGGTCAAGAGACCCAGTACTTC
>13|TRBV7-9|.|.|TRBJ2-7
CASSDRLRHEQYF
TGTGCCAGCAGCGATCGGCTCCGCCACGAGCAGTACTTC
>15|TRBV11-2|.|.|TRBJ2-1
CASSLEAGPYNEQFF
TGTGCCAGCAGCTTAGAGGCGGGACCCTACAATGAGCAGTTCTTC
>15|TRBV11-1|.|.|TRBJ1-1
CASSRRRTANTEAFF
TGTGCCAGCAGCCGTAGACGGACTGCGAACACTGAAGCTTTCTTT